The 5 T cell receptor beta chains given below trace back to one sample, sequenced in a study of T-cell reconstitution after alpha-beta-depleted transplantation in children. Preparing the TCRbeta library involved the use of unique molecular identifiers. From the PCR reads, TCRdb called clonotypes with MiXCR, one entry per CDR3 protein. The table lists around 530,000 distinct CDR3 sequences, approximately 30% of them singletons. The starting material was PBMCs from the stem cell graft donor, obtained from the stem cell graft. The receptors were sampled from a human donor who donated a stem cell graft to a child with aplastic anemia.

The rearrangement joins TRBV5-1 to TRBJ1-1, with a possible D match to TRBD1 (5 bases). CDR1 is SGHRS and CDR2 is YFSETQ in the germline V gene. The CDR3 totals 14 residues. V was trimmed by 3 bases and J by 5 bases, leaving 14 bases between them. The CDR3, as DNA: TGCGCCAGCAGCTGGGGACGAGGTGAGACTGAAGCTTTCTTT. Translation: CASSWGRGETEAFF.

The chain couples TRBV20-1 to TRBJ2-1, with a possible D match to TRBD2 (5 bases). The germline V and J ends were trimmed by 5 bases and 4 bases, with 15 bases remaining between them. The CDR3 consists of 14 residues. CDR1 DFQATT and CDR2 SNEGSKA come from the germline V gene (reference sequence). The CDR3 DNA sequence: TGCAGTGCTGCACTAGTGAATTCATACAATGAGCAGTTCTTC. Its protein product is CSAALVNSYNEQFF.

The sample holds a few counts of this clonotype. The chain recombines TRBV20-1 with TRBJ2-7; D might be TRBD2 (6 bases). Trimming removed 1 base at V and 0 bases at J, with 10 bases between. CDR3 size: 14 residues. Germline lookup yields CDR1 DFQATT and CDR2 SNEGSKA (reference sequence). The CDR3 region is CSARGGRSSYEQYF. As DNA, the CDR3 is TGCAGTGCTAGAGGTGGGAGGAGCTCCTACGAGCAGTACTTC.

The V call is TRBV5-1, the J call TRBJ1-1, with 12 positions matching TRBD1. The CDR3 consists of 15 residues. Trimming cost V 2 bases and J 3 bases; bases outside gene matches: 2. CDR1 is SGHRS and CDR2 is YFSETQ in the germline V gene. The CDR3 here is CASSFGTGGHTEAFF. The CDR3 DNA reads as TGCGCCAGCAGCTTTGGGACAGGGGGCCACACTGAAGCTTTCTTT.

CDR3 DNA: TGCAGTGCTAGAGATGGAGGGTTGGGTGAGATTCAGCCCCAGCATTTT. It yields the protein CSARDGGLGEIQPQHF. The rearrangement links TRBV20-1 to TRBJ1-5, with no clear D. V lost 0 bases and J lost 6, with 18 bases in between. Germline values: CDR1 DFQATT, CDR2 SNEGSKA (reference sequence). The CDR3 has 16 amino acids.